Listed below are T cell receptor beta chains from one sample, sequenced in a study of blood T cell repertoires in COVID-19. The protocol was immunoSEQ multiplex PCR, while the TCRdb copy is restricted to in-frame clones and leaves out a portion. The table shows almost 80,000 clones, with approximately 78% occurring only once. Sequenced sample: peripheral blood. Source of these receptors: a woman aged 70-85 years with acute or convalescent COVID-19. Both conserved end residues are part of each CDR3. Each record gives: clone size, D gene, V gene, J gene, CDR3 DNA, CDR3 protein. A D gene is named only where the DNA matches it firmly. The size field is filled for only some rows; it gives once, few, many or a size class.

.,.,TRBV3-1/TRBV3-2,TRBJ2-1,TGTGCCAGCAGCCATGCGCCCCTCTACAATGAGCAGTTCTTC,CASSHAPLYNEQFF
.,TRBD1,TRBV5-1,TRBJ1-6,TGCGCCAGCAGCTTACCGGACAGGGGATCACCCCTCCACTTT,CASSLPDRGSPLHF
.,TRBD2,TRBV10-3,TRBJ2-7,TGTGCCATCAGTGGAGCGGGAGGGGGACGGGAGCAGTACTTC,CAISGAGGGREQYF
.,.,TRBV30,TRBJ2-3,TGTGCCTGGAGTCTGGGAGCGACAGATACGCAGTATTTT,CAWSLGATDTQYF
.,TRBD1,TRBV19,TRBJ1-1,TGTGCCAGTACGGACAGGGGGAGTGAAGCTTTCTTT,CASTDRGSEAFF
.,.,TRBV6-6,TRBJ1-1,TGTGCCACGCACGGGGTTAACACTGAAGCTTTCTTT,CATHGVNTEAFF
.,TRBD1,TRBV7-8,TRBJ2-5,TGTGCCAGCAGCTTAGCGGGACAGACTCAAGAGACCCAGTACTTC,CASSLAGQTQETQYF
.,TRBD2,TRBV6-5,TRBJ2-7,TGTGCCAGCAGGGGGACTAGCGGCTACGAGCAGTACTTC,CASRGTSGYEQYF
.,TRBD2,TRBV15,TRBJ2-1,TGTGCCACCGCCTCCGCGGGAGGGCCAGCCAATGAGCAGTTCTTC,CATASAGGPANEQFF
once,.,TRBV6-5,TRBJ1-4,TGTGCCAGCATACGGGGTAGGACTAATGAAAAACTGTTTTTT,CASIRGRTNEKLFF
.,.,TRBV2,TRBJ2-2,TGTGCCAGCAGTGAAGCGTCAGGGCACTACACCGGGGAGCTGTTTTTT,CASSEASGHYTGELFF
few,TRBD1,TRBV14,TRBJ2-7,TGTGCCAGCAGCCAAGTCCCGGACAGGGCTTCGGAGCAGTACTTC,CASSQVPDRASEQYF
.,.,TRBV7-9,TRBJ2-1,TGTGCCAGCCGCCCCCCGGGGAACGGCAATGAGCAGTTCTTC,CASRPPGNGNEQFF